These 12 T cell receptor beta chains originate from one sample sequenced in a study of blood T cell repertoires in COVID-19. Clones were read by immunoSEQ multiplex PCR, and TCRdb kept only the in-frame ones, dropping some. The sample shows some 250,000 clones, about three quarters of them seen only once. Sequencing was performed on peripheral blood. All receptors come from an elderly woman with acute or convalescent COVID-19.

V is TRBV5-1 and J is TRBJ2-2; no reliable D call. Per germline, CDR1 SGHRS and CDR2 YFSETQ. Trimming left V 0 bases short and J 1 base short, with 4 bases between. The length of the CDR3 is 14 residues. CDR3 sequence: CASSLVMNTGELFF. The CDR3 DNA follows: TGCGCCAGCAGCTTGGTTATGAACACCGGGGAGCTGTTTTTT.

The chain links TRBV2 to TRBJ2-5; 11 nucleotides align to TRBD2. V lost 2 bases to trimming and J lost 0 bases; unmatched junction nucleotides: 5. The CDR3 is 17 residues long. The germline V gene has CDR1 SNHLY and CDR2 FYNNEI. The chain's CDR3 is CASSERLAGGNQETQYF. Here the CDR3 DNA reads TGTGCCAGCAGTGAACGGCTAGCGGGGGGAAACCAAGAGACCCAGTACTTC.

J is TRBJ1-3 and V is TRBV4-3; D gene uncertain. Trimming took off 1 base at V and 3 bases at J, with 22 bases between the two ends. Germline-derived CDR1 and CDR2 are LGHNA and YSLEER. CDR3 size: 19 residues. CDR3 in amino acids: CASSQGEGRRASRGNTIYF. CDR3 coding DNA: TGCGCCAGCAGCCAAGGGGAAGGGCGGAGGGCGAGCCGTGGAAACACCATATATTTT.

The genes are TRBV11-2 and TRBJ1-4, with TRBD1 matching over 7 bases. V was clipped by 3 bases and J by 6 bases; unmatched bases: 10. CDR1 is SGHAT and CDR2 is FQNNGV in the germline V gene. The CDR3 loop spans 16 amino acids. DNA for the CDR3: TGTGCCAGCAGCTTCGTGACAGGGCTGGGGGATGAAAAACTGTTTTTT. Translation gives CASSFVTGLGDEKLFF.

Notes on this clone: An end of the junction does not agree with germline; a read error may underlie this. DNA of the CDR3: TGTGCCAGTACAACTATAGCGGGGGCCCCCGGCTTGGTCTTC. It yields the protein CASTTIAGAPGLVF. J is TRBJ2-1 and V is TRBV19, with 9 positions matching TRBD2. CDR3 length: 14 residues. Germline V gene sequence: CDR1 LNHDA, CDR2 SQIVND (reference sequence).

The chain is built from TRBV19 and TRBJ1-2; unclear D gene. The CDR3 is 14 amino acids. CDR1 is LNHDA and CDR2 is SQIVND in the germline V gene (reference sequence). V lost 5 bases, J lost 5 bases, and 15 bases lay in between. The CDR3 loop reads CASSLIQSAYGYTF. DNA of the CDR3: TGTGCCAGTAGTTTGATACAGTCGGCGTATGGCTACACCTTC.

The chain has TRBV28 and TRBJ2-7; TRBD1 matches at 9 bases. Trimming at V came to 7 bases and at J to 7 bases, leaving 8 bases not matched to a gene. Germline V gene lookup returns CDR1 MDHEN and CDR2 SYDVKM. This CDR3 region has 13 residues. The CDR3 is CASNTQGAWEQYF. In nucleotides, the CDR3 is TGTGCCAGCAACACACAGGGGGCATGGGAGCAGTACTTC.

The genes are TRBV12-3 or TRBV12-4 and TRBJ2-3; unclear D gene. The CDR3 totals 12 residues. The V end was cut by 3 bases, the J end by 3 bases, with 4 bases between. The CDR3 bases are TGTGCCAGCAGTTTCACAACAGATACGCAGTATTTT. Residues: CASSFTTDTQYF.

On this clone: The sample has other DNA sequences that encode this CDR3 too. This chain joins TRBV5-1 and TRBJ1-5; tentative D call: TRBD1 (5 bases). The CDR3 totals 15 residues. Per the germline V gene, CDR1 is SGHRS and CDR2 is YFSETQ. V lost 0 bases to trimming and J lost 2 bases, with 9 bases between them. The CDR3 spells CASSLAGGRNQPQHF. CDR3 coding DNA: TGCGCCAGCAGCTTGGCCGGGGGACGCAATCAGCCCCAGCATTTT.

V usage is TRBV19 and J usage is TRBJ1-4, with TRBD1 as a possible D gene (6 bases). From germline, CDR1 is LNHDA and CDR2 SQIVND (reference sequence). The CDR3 totals 15 residues. V lost 4 bases, J lost 8 bases, and 17 bases lay in between. CDR3 bases: TGTGCCAGTAGTACCGGGACACTGAGAGGGGAAAAACTGTTTTTT. Amino acids: CASSTGTLRGEKLFF.

This rearrangement joins TRBV15 to TRBJ1-6; D gene unclear. Germline V lookup: CDR1 LNHNV, CDR2 YYDKDF (reference sequence). The V and J ends lost 0 bases and 5 bases respectively, with 8 bases between them. The CDR3 is 15 residues long. This chain's CDR3 is CATSRDRLDNSPLHF. For the CDR3, the DNA is TGTGCCACCAGCAGAGACCGACTGGATAATTCACCCCTCCACTTT.

The V gene is TRBV4-1, the J gene TRBJ1-1, with TRBD1 identical over 8 bases. CDR1 and CDR2 from the germline V gene are MGHRA and YSYEKL. Unmatched junction bases numbered 5, after V lost 1 base and J lost 7 bases. CDR3 size: 14 residues. CDR3 coding DNA: TGCGCCAGCAGCCAAGGACAGGGGTACGGTGAAGCTTTCTTT. Protein product: CASSQGQGYGEAFF.